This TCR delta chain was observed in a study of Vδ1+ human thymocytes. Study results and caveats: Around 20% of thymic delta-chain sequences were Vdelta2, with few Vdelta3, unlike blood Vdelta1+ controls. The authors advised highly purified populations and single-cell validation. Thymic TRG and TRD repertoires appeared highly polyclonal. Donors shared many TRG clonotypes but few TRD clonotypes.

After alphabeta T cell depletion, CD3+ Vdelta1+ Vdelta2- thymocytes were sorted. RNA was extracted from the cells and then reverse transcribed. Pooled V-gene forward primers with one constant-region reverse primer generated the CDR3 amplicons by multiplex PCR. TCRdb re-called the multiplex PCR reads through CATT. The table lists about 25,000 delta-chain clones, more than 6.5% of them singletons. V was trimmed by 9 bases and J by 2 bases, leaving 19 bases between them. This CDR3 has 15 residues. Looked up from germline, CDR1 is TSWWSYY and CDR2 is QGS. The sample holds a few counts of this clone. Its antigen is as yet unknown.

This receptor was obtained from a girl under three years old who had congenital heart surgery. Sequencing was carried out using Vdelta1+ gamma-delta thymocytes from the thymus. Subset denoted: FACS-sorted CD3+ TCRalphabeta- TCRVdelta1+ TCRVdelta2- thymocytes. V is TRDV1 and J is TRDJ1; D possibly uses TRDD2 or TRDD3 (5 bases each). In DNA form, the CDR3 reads TGTGCTCTCGCGCCCTGGGCCTACGGGACCGATAAACTCATCTTT. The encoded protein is CALAPWAYGTDKLIF.